This record concerns one TCR beta chain sequence. Its antigen is currently unknown. This sample was included in a study of vaccination effects on CD4 cells after COVID-19. Study information: Sample donation by two convalescent patients took place 16 days and one week before vaccination. Study-wide results and limits: Convalescent patients were few in the study, and early post-infection timepoints were absent.

Before sequencing, viral peptide pools were used by the ViraFEST assay to expand antigen-specific CD4+ T cells. After around 10 days in culture, the CD4+ T cells were isolated. The person had a PCR-confirmed SARS-CoV-2 infection during March to December 2020. Half the medium was swapped for IL-2 medium on days 3 and 7. Assay used: immunoSEQ multiplex PCR; TCRdb lists only in-frame clones, some missing. In the table there are around 30,000 clones, 69% of which are singletons. Germline assignment: CDR1 SGHAT and CDR2 FQNNGV. The CDR3 is 14 residues long. The V gene lost 8 bases and the J gene lost 1 base, with 14 bases spanning the gap.

The origin of this receptor is a human donor who had a prior SARS-CoV-2 infection. The chain carries TRBV11-2 and TRBJ1-2; D possibly corresponds to TRBD1 (5 bases). The material was CD4+ T cells from PBMCs cultured with SARS-CoV-2 spike peptides, obtained before COVID-19 vaccination. The DNA of the CDR3 is TGTGCCAGCCTACAGGATATCGATAACTATGGCTACACCTTC. This translates into CASLQDIDNYGYTF.